This record covers a single T cell receptor (beta chain). This clonotype was detected ten times or more. The specificity of this receptor is unknown. The record has no base qualities; no much larger clone is one base away. The sample's time point label, decoded: day 60 (about 2 months) after transplantation. Sample treatment or condition, as interpreted from the label and publication: allogeneic hematopoietic cell transplantation with graft depleted of TCRalphabeta T cells and CD19 B cells. Transplant recipients were children who received TCRalphabeta/CD19-depleted allogeneic hematopoietic cell grafts. This specimen belongs to a study of T-cell reconstitution after alpha-beta-depleted transplantation in children (dated by TCRdb to about 2016). With respect to the entire study: Using TCR repertoire profiling, the study quantitatively followed how T-cell immune reconstitution unfolded in children after TCRalphabeta/CD19-depleted allogeneic hematopoietic cell transplantation.

General conclusions and limits of the study: The high TCRbeta diversity at day 60 in some patients was ascribed to recipient T cells and intrathymic progenitors that had survived conditioning. Hyperexpanded clone frequencies declined over subsequent months; after one year, T-cell counts and TCRbeta diversity were mostly attributed to newly produced T cells. Apparently early alphabetaT-cell count recovery about two months after transplant reportedly relied on only several hundred rapidly expanded clones derived from non-depleted graft cells.

The receptor library was made with PCR. Sequencing was carried out with an Illumina HiSeq 2500. TCR library preparation used molecular barcoding, with unique molecular identifiers applied to normalize quantification of the TCRbeta repertoire. In-frame beta chains were kept once TCRdb had trimmed the public reads at Q25 with fastp and called clones with MiXCR. For every CDR3 protein sequence, its rows merge into one entry that carries the most common genes and DNA. Within this sample are approximately 32,000 distinct CDR3 sequences, with about 6.8% of them counted one time only. Over 20% of the sample is taken by the ten largest. Sequencing was performed on peripheral blood, taken 60 days after TCRalphabeta/CD19-depleted stem cell transplant. This TCR was sampled from a child less than two years old who had a stem cell transplant for acute myeloid leukemia, so the T cells may come from the graft donor.

The CDR3 region reads CATSRDLRGLRETQYF. The DNA sequence is given as TGTGCCACCAGCAGAGATCTCCGGGGACTCCGGGAGACCCAGTACTTC. Recombination connected TRBV15 to TRBJ2-5; TRBD2 might be the D gene, on 6 matching bases. V loses 0 bases, J loses 5 bases, and the germline ends lie 16 bases apart. As encoded in the germline V gene (reference sequence), CDR1 is LNHNV while CDR2 is YYDKDF. Its CDR3 holds 16 amino acids, cysteine through phenylalanine. Here the CDR3 DNA is all that survives: 48 bases in frame from base 1. The reference TRBV15 and TRBJ2-5 proteins fill in what lies around the CDR3, so the full variable domain reads DAMVIQNPRYQVTQFGKPVTLSCSQTLNHNVMYWYQQKSSQAPKLLFHYYDKDFNNEADTPDNFQSRRPNTSFCFLDIRSPGLGDTAMYLCATSRDLRGLRETQYFGPGTRLLVL.